The 10 T cell receptor beta chains reported below all come from one sample, sequenced in a study of memory CD4+ T cells and cytomegalovirus serostatus. Single viable CD3+CD4+CD8-CD45RO+ cells were sorted as the memory CD4+ T cells. Here immunoSEQ multiplex PCR was the method, and the copy in TCRdb shows in-frame clones only, minus some. The sample has approximately 41,000 clones, over 60% seen once. Input material: memory CD4+ T cells from blood. The origin of the receptors is an adult in good health and CMV-seronegative.

This clone was detected once. The rearrangement joins TRBV19 to TRBJ2-5; 10 bases are shared with TRBD2. The CDR3 sequence is 18 residues long. The germline V gene encodes CDR1 LNHDA and CDR2 SQIVND (reference sequence). V shed 4 bases, J shed 5 bases, and the junction held 16 bases outside the gene matches. The CDR3 loop is CASSKESSGREEGETQYF. The CDR3 nucleotides read TGTGCCAGTAGTAAGGAGTCTAGCGGGAGAGAGGAGGGGGAGACCCAGTACTTC.

The CDR3 spells CASSPGTGFWNADTEAFF. CDR3 DNA: TGCGCCAGCAGCCCAGGGACAGGGTTCTGGAATGCGGACACTGAAGCTTTCTTT. This sequence joins TRBV4-1 and TRBJ1-1; 9 bases map to TRBD1. The CDR3 consists of 18 residues. Per germline, CDR1 MGHRA and CDR2 YSYEKL. Trimming at V came to 4 bases and at J to 3 bases, leaving 15 bases not matched to a gene.

The chain couples TRBV19 to TRBJ2-1, with D perhaps TRBD2 (5 bases). V lost 4 bases to trimming and J lost 13 bases, with 14 bases between them. Germline V gene data show CDR1 as LNHDA and CDR2 as SQIVND (reference sequence). CDR3 length equals 12 residues. CDR3 sequence reads: CASSTTRNNQFF. CDR3 nucleotides: TGTGCCAGTAGTACAACTAGGAACAACCAGTTCTTC.

The chain joins TRBV5-1 to TRBJ2-1, with D possibly TRBD1 on 6 matching bases. The germline CDR1 and CDR2 sequences are SGHRS and YFSETQ. The V and J ends lost 0 bases and 4 bases respectively, with 11 bases between them. This CDR3 is 15 amino acids long. CDR3 sequence (DNA): TGCGCCAGCAGCTTGGCCTCCACAGGGTACAATGAGCAGTTCTTC. It encodes CASSLASTGYNEQFF.

The CDR3 sequence is CASKKGRETQYF. For the CDR3, the DNA is TGTGCCAGCAAGAAGGGCAGGGAGACCCAGTACTTC. V is TRBV28 and J is TRBJ2-5; D call uncertain. Per the germline V gene, CDR1 is MDHEN and CDR2 is SYDVKM. This CDR3 is 12 amino acids long. Trimming left V 7 bases short and J 5 bases short, with 11 bases between.

This sequence joins TRBV9 and TRBJ2-2; D gene unclear. Germline values: CDR1 SGDLS, CDR2 YYNGEE. The length of the CDR3 is 14 residues. Trimming shortened V by 0 bases and J by 8 bases, and 11 bases separated the two germline ends. CDR3: CASSVGSRIGELFF. The CDR3, as DNA: TGTGCCAGCAGCGTAGGGTCTCGTATAGGGGAGCTGTTTTTT.

The V gene is TRBV2, the J gene TRBJ1-1; 10 nucleotides match TRBD1. This CDR3 has 16 amino acids. Germline CDR1 and CDR2: SNHLY and FYNNEI. V dropped 7 bases and J dropped 1; count of bases not matched to a gene: 9. The CDR3 DNA follows: TGTGCCAGCATTCGGGACAGGGGAAAATCGAACACTGAAGCTTTCTTT. Amino acid sequence: CASIRDRGKSNTEAFF.

V is TRBV27 and J is TRBJ2-1, with 8 bases that match TRBD1. Losses at the gene ends were 5 bases for V and 1 base for J; bases not matched to a gene: 1. Germline values: CDR1 MNHEY, CDR2 SMNVEV (reference sequence). This CDR3 has 14 amino acids. CDR3 region: CASSRDRSYNEQFF. CDR3 coding DNA: TGTGCCAGCAGTCGGGACAGGTCCTACAATGAGCAGTTCTTC.

This chain joins TRBV7-9 and TRBJ1-1; the match to TRBD1 covers 7 bases. The germline V gene has CDR1 SEHNR and CDR2 FQNEAQ (reference sequence). This CDR3 contains 11 residues. The ends lost 8 bases at V and 8 bases at J; junction bases unmatched: 5. The CDR3 loop is CASGKQGEAFF. The CDR3 DNA sequence: TGTGCCAGCGGCAAACAGGGGGAAGCTTTCTTT. Based on the CDR3 plus reference TRBV7-9 and TRBJ1-1, the full variable domain is DTGVSQNPRHKITKRGQNVTFRCDPISEHNRLYWYRQTLGQGPEFLTYFQNEAQLEKSRLLSDRFSAERPKGSFSTLEIQRTEQGDSAMYLCASGKQGEAFFGQGTRLTVV.

The genes are TRBV10-2 and TRBJ2-7, with D perhaps matching TRBD1 (6 bases). With 7 bases removed from V and 2 bases from J, the gap between germline ends came to 12 bases. Germline V gives CDR1 WSHSY, CDR2 SAAADI. The CDR3 totals 13 residues. CDR3 coding DNA: TGCGCCAGCACCGGACAGCTTACCTACGAGCAGTACTTC. This translates into CASTGQLTYEQYF.